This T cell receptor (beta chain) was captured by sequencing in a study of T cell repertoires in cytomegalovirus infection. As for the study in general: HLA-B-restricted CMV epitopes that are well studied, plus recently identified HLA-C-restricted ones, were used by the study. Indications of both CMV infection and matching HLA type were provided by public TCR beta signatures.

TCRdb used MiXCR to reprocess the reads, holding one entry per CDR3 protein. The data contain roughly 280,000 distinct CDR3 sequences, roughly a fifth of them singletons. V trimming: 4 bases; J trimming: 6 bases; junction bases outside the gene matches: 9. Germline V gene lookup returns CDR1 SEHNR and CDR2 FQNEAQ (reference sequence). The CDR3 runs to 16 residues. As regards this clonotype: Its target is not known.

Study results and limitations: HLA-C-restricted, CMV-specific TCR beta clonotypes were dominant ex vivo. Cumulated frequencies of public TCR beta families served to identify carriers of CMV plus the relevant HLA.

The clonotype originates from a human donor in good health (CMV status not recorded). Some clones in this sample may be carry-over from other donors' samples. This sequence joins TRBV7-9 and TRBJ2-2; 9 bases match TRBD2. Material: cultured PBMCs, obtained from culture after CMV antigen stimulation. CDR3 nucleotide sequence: TGTGCCAGCAGCTCGTTAGCGGGAGCTCGCCCCGGGGAGCTGTTTTTT. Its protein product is CASSSLAGARPGELFF.